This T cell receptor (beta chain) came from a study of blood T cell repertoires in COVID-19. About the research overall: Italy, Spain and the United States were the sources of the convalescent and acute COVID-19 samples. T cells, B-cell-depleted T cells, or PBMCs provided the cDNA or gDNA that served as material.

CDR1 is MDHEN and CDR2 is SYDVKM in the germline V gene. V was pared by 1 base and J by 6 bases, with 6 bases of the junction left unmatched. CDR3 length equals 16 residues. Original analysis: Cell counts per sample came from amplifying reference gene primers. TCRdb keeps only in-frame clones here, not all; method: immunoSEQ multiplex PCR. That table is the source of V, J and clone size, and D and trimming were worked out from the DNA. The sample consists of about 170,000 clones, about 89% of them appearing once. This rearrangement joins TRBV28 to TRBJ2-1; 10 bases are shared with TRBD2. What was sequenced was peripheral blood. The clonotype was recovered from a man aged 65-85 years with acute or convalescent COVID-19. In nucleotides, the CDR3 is TGTGCCAGCAGTTTATATTGGACTAGCGGACTCAATGAGCAGTTCTTC. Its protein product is CASSLYWTSGLNEQFF.